The clone carrying this T cell receptor (beta chain) was found a few times. This entry is derived from a study of identical twins. TCRdb analysed the 5' RACE reads with MiXCR anew, one entry per CDR3 protein. The sample includes about 520,000 distinct CDR3 sequences, around 20% of them seen just once. V gave up 8 bases and J gave up 8 bases; unmatched junction bases: 12. Germline V gene sequence: CDR1 SEHNR, CDR2 FQNEAQ (reference sequence). CDR3 length: 15 amino acids. The same specimen was also included in a second study, on T cells expressing NK-cell markers.

This chain connects TRBV7-9 to TRBJ2-1, with 10 positions matching TRBD2. The sequence came from a woman younger than 30 in good health. Sequencing was performed on CD4+ T cells sorted from blood. CDR3 sequence: CASSGEREGQDEQFF. CDR3 coding DNA: TGTGCCAGCTCGGGAGAGCGGGAGGGCCAGGATGAGCAGTTCTTC.